This T cell receptor beta chain was captured by sequencing in a study of cytomegalovirus exposure and HLA in healthy donors. Study-wide points: Sequencing probably produced one cluster of sequence variants that were highly shared.

This clone is a singleton in its sample. No antigen is known for it. Primers: 60 Vbeta forward and 13 Jbeta reverse. Here immunoSEQ multiplex PCR was the method, and the copy in TCRdb shows in-frame clones only, minus some. Here the sample spans fewer than 200,000 clones, approximately 80% being singletons. The V gene end was trimmed by 1 base and the J gene end by 4 bases; junction bases not matched to a gene: 9. The CDR3 extends over 16 amino acids. Germline CDR1 and CDR2: PRHDT and FYEKMQ (reference sequence). The material sequenced was PBMCs. The source of this sequence is a woman aged 30 to 39 in good health and CMV-seronegative. The gene calls are TRBV13 and TRBJ1-1; TRBD1 agrees at 7 bases. The DNA of the CDR3 is TGTGCCAGCAGCTTAGCCGGGACAGTTCTGAGCACTGAAGCTTTCTTT. Translation gives CASSLAGTVLSTEAFF.